This entry concerns a single TCR beta chain. Antigen specificity is unknown. The sample is drawn from a study of CD8 T cells in Susac syndrome. Study-wide background: The sequenced Susac syndrome patients comprised more than five with active disease and fewer than 10 in remission. Study findings and constraints: The CD4+ T cell repertoire of patients with Susac syndrome showed no detectable clonal expansion.

Both CD4+ and CD8+ T cells were negatively isolated, and TEMRA cells underwent FACS enrichment. Trimming took 5 bases from V and 7 from J, leaving 14 bases between them. The CDR3 is made up of 13 amino acids. The germline gives CDR1 LNHDA, CDR2 SQIVND (reference sequence). A quantity of about 0.5 to 1 ug RNA underwent reverse transcription using random hexamers. Amplification of TCR beta CDR3 was carried out by immunoSEQ multiplex PCR, which covered 54 Vbeta and 13 Jbeta segments. MiXCR was run by TCRdb on the immunoSEQ multiplex PCR reads, yielding one entry per CDR3 protein. The repertoire holds more than 200,000 distinct CDR3 sequences, with 94% as singletons.

Sequenced input: CD4+ T cells from PBMCs. The rearrangement links TRBV19 to TRBJ2-5; TRBD2 might be the D (5 bases). The clonotype originates from a human donor with Susac syndrome. The CDR3 is CASSSAGLATQYF. As DNA, the CDR3 is TGTGCCAGTAGTTCGGCCGGCCTAGCGACCCAGTACTTC.